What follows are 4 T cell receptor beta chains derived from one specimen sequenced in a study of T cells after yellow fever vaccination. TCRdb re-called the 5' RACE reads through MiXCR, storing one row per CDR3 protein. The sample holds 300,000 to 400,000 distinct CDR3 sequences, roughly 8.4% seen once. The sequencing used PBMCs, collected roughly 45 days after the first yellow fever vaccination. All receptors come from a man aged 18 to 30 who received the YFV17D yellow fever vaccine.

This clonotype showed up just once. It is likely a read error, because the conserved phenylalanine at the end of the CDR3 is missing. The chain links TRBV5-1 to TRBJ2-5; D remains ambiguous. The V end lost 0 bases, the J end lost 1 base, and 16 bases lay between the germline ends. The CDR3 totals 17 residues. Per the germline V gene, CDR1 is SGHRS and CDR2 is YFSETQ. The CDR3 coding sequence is TGCGCCAGCAGCTTGGTCGCCGTCGGATGGGGCCAAGAGACCCAGTACTTA. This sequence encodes CASSLVAVGWGQETQYL.

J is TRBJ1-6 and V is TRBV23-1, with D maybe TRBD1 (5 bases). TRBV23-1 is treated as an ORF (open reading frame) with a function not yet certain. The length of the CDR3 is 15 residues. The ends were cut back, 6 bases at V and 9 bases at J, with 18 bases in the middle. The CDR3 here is CASRTPHRQTSPLHF. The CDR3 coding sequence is TGCGCCAGCAGAACCCCTCACAGGCAGACTTCACCCCTCCACTTT.

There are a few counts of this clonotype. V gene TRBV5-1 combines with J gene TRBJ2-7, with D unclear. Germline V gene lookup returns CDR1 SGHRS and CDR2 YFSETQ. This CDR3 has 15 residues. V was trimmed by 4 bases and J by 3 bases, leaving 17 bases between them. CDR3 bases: TGCGCCAGCAGCGATAATCCCGGGTCCTTCTACGAGCAGTACTTC. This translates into CASSDNPGSFYEQYF.

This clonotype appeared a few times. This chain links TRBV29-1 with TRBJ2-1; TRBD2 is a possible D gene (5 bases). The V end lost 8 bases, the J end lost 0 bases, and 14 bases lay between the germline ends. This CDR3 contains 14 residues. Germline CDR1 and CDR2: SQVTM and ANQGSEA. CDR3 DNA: TGCAGCATCGCCGGGATATCCTCCTACAATGAGCAGTTCTTC. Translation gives CSIAGISSYNEQFF.